Listed here is a single T cell receptor beta chain. The data are from a study of OX40 agonist ivuxolimab in advanced cancers. This CDR3 contains 15 residues. V was clipped by 4 bases and J by 3 bases, with 16 bases between them. CDR1 SGHVS and CDR2 FQNEAQ come from the germline V gene. Sequencing was performed with immunoSEQ multiplex PCR; in TCRdb, only in-frame clones are kept and a portion is missing. The sample has around 94,000 clones; 70% to 85% are singletons. This specimen was CD4+ or CD8+ T cells sorted from blood, taken in a trial of the OX40 agonist ivuxolimab. J is TRBJ2-7 and V is TRBV7-8, with D tentatively TRBD2 (5 bases). The origin of this receptor is an adult with an advanced solid tumor such as melanoma, head and neck, liver or kidney cancer. CDR3 residues: CASSSPGGSLYEQYF. The CDR3 coding sequence is TGTGCCAGCAGCTCTCCAGGAGGCTCGCTCTACGAGCAGTACTTC.